The clone carrying this T cell receptor (beta chain) was recorded many times. Its target is unknown. Through Arm-PCR of CDR3 regions and iRepertoire HTBI primers, TCR beta libraries were built. MiXCR, run by TCRdb on the multiplex PCR reads, gives a single entry per CDR3 protein. Here the sample spans roughly 500,000 distinct CDR3 sequences, under 25% being singletons. Noted time point: persistent/refractory GD, antithyroid drugs over 5 years with positive TRAb. RNA isolated from PBMCs was used to make the TCR library. The sample comes from a study of regulatory T cells in long-lasting Graves disease. Study-wide results and caveats: There were preferences for TRBV28, TRBJ1-2 and TRBJ2-5 in persistent disease. Persistent Graves' patients had lower TCR diversity than newly diagnosed ones.

Germline-derived CDR1 and CDR2 are DFQATT and SNEGSKA (reference sequence). The CDR3 covers 14 residues. Unmatched junction bases numbered 7, after V lost 2 bases and J lost 5 bases. The sample in question was peripheral blood mononuclear cells (PBMCs), obtained when the disease was refractory, from a patient treated with antithyroid drugs. The chain carries TRBV20-1 and TRBJ2-7, with 9 bases identical to TRBD2. The TCR comes from a female donor with Graves disease. CDR3 bases: TGCAGTGCTAGATCCGGGACTAGCAACAACGAGCAGTACTTC. Its protein is CSARSGTSNNEQYF.